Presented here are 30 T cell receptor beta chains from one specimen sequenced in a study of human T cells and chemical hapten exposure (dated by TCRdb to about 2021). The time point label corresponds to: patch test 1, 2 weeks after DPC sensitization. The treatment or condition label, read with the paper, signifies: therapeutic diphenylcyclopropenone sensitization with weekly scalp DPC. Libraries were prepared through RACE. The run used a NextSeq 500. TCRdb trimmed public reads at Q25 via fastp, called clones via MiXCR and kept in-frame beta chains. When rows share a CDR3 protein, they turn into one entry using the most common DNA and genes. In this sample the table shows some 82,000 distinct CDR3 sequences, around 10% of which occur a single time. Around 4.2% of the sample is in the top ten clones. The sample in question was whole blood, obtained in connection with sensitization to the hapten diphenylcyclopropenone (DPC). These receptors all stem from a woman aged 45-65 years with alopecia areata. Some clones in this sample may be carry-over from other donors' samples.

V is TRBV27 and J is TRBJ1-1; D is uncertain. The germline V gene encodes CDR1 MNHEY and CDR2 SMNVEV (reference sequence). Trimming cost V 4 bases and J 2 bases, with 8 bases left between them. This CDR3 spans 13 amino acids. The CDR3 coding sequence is TGTGCCAGCAGTTGGACCCACAACACTGAAGCTTTCTTT. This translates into CASSWTHNTEAFF.

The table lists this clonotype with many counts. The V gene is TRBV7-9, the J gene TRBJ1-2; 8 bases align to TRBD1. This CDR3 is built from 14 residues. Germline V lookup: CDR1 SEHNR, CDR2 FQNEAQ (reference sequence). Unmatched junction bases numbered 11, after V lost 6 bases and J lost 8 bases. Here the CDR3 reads CASSYTGTGSGYTF. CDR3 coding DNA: TGTGCCAGCAGTTATACCGGGACAGGATCCGGCTACACCTTC.

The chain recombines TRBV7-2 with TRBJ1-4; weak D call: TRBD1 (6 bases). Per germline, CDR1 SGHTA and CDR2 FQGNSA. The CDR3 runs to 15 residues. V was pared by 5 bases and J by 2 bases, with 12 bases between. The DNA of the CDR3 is TGTGCCAGCAGCGTGTGGGGGCAGACTAATGAAAAACTGTTTTTT. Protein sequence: CASSVWGQTNEKLFF.

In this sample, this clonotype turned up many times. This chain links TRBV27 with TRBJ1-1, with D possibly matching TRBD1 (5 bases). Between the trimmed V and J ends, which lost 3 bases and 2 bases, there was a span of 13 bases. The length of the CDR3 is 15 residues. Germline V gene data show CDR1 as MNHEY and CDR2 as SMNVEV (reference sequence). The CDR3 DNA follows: TGTGCCAGCAGTTTTTCCGTGACAGTAAACACTGAAGCTTTCTTT. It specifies CASSFSVTVNTEAFF.

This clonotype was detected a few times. CDR3 region: CATSRIDGVQETQYF. The DNA for the CDR3 is TGTGCCACCAGCAGAATTGACGGTGTCCAAGAGACCCAGTACTTC. The chain uses TRBV15 and TRBJ2-5; unclear D gene. The germline V and J ends were trimmed by 2 bases and 1 base, with 11 bases remaining between them. Germline V CDR1 and CDR2: LNHNV, YYDKDF (reference sequence). The CDR3 has 15 amino acids. Full variable domain (missing parts from reference TRBV15 and TRBJ2-5): DAMVIQNPRYQVTQFGKPVTLSCSQTLNHNVMYWYQQKSSQAPKLLFHYYDKDFNNEADTPDNFQSRRPNTSFCFLDIRSPGLGDTAMYLCATSRIDGVQETQYFGPGTRLLVL.

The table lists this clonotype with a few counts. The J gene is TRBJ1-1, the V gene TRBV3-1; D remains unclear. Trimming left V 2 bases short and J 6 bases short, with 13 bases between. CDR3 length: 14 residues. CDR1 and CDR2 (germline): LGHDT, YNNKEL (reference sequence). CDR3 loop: CASSQLAAGPEAFF. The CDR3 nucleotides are TGTGCCAGCAGCCAATTGGCAGCAGGTCCTGAAGCTTTCTTT.

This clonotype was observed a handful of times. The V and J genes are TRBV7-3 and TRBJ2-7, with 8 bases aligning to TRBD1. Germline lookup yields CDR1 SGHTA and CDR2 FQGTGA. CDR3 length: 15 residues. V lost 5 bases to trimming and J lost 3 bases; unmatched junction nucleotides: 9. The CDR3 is CASSTRQGKLYEQYF. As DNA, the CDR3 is TGTGCCAGCAGCACCCGACAGGGGAAACTCTACGAGCAGTACTTC.

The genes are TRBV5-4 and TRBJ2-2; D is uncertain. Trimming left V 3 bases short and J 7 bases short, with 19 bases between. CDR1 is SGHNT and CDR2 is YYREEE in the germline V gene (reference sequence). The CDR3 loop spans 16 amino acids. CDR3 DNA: TGTGCCAGCAGCTCGGCCAAGGCTCTAAGTAACGGGGAGCTGTTTTTT. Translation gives CASSSAKALSNGELFF.

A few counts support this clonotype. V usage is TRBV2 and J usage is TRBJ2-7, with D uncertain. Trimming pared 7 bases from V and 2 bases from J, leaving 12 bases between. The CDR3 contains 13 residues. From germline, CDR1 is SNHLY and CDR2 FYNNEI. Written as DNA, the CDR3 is TGTGCCAGCATCGGCGGCGCGCCCTACGAGCAGTACTTC. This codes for CASIGGAPYEQYF.

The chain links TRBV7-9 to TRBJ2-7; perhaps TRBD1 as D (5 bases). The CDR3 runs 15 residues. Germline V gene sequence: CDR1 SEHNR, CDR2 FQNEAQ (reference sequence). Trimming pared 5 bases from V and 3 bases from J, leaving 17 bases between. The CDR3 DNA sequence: TGTGCCAGCAGCCCTCGGACCCGGCAGGGCTACGAGCAGTACTTC. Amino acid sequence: CASSPRTRQGYEQYF.

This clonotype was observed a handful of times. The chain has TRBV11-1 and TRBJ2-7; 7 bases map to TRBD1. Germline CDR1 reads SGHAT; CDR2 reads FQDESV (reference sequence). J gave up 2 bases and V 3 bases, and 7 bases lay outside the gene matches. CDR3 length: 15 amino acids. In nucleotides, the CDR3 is TGTGCCAGCAGCTTGCCCCGGACAGGTACCTACGAGCAGTACTTC. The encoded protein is CASSLPRTGTYEQYF.

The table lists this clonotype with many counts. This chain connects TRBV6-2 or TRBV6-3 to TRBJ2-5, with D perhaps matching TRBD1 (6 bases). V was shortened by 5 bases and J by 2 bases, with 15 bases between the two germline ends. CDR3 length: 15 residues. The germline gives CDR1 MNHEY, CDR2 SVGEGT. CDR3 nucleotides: TGTGCCAGCAGTCCCAGGGGAAGTCCTCAAGAGACCCAGTACTTC. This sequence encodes CASSPRGSPQETQYF.

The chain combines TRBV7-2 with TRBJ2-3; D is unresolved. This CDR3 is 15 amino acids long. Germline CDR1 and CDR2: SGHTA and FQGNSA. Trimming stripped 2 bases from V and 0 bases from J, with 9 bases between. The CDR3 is CASSLIGSSTDTQYF. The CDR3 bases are TGTGCCAGCAGCTTAATAGGTTCTAGCACAGATACGCAGTATTTT.

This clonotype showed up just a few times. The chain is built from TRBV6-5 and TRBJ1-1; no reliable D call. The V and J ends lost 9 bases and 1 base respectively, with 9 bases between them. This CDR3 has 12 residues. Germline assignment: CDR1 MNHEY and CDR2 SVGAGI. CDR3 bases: TGTGCCAGAGAAAATCCGAACACTGAAGCTTTCTTT. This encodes CARENPNTEAFF.

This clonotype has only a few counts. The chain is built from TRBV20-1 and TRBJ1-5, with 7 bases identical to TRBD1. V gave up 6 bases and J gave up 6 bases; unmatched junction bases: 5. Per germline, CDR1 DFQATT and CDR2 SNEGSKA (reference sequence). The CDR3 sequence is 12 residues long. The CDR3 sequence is CSAKQGSQPQHF. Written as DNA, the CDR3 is TGCAGTGCGAAACAGGGGAGTCAGCCCCAGCATTTT.

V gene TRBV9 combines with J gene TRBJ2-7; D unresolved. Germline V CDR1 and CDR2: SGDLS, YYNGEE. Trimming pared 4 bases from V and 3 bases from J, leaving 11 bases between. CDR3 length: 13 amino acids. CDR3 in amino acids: CASSPQQNYEQYF. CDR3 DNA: TGTGCCAGCAGCCCTCAACAAAACTACGAGCAGTACTTC.

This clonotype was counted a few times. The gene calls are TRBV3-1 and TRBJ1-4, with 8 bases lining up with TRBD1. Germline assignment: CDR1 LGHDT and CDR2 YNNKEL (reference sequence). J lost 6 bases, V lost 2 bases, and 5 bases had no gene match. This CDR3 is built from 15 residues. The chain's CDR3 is CASSQRQGSYEKLFF. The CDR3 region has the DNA TGTGCCAGCAGCCAAAGACAGGGGTCGTATGAAAAACTGTTTTTT.

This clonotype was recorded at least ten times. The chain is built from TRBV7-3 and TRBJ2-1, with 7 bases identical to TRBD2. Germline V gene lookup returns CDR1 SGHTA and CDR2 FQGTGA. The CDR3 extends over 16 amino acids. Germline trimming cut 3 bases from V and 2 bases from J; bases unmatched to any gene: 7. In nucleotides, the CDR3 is TGTGCCAGCAGCTTGGACTCTAGCGGAACCTACAATGAGCAGTTCTTC. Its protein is CASSLDSSGTYNEQFF.

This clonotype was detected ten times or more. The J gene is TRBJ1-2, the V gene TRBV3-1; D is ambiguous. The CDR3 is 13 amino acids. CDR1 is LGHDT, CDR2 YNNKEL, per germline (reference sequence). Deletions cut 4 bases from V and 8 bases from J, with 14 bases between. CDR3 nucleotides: TGTGCCAGCAGCCCCCTAGGAGGAGGGGGCTACACCTTC. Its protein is CASSPLGGGGYTF.

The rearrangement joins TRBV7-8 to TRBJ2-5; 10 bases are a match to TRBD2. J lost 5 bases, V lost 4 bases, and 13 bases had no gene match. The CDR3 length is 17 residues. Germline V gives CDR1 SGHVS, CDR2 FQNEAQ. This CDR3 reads CASSSKLTSGLGETQYF. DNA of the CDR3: TGTGCCAGCAGCTCTAAGCTGACTAGCGGGCTGGGCGAGACCCAGTACTTC.

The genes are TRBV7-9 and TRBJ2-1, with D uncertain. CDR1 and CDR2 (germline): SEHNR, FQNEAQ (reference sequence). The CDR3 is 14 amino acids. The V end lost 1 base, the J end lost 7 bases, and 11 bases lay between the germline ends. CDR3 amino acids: CASSLVSGLNEQFF. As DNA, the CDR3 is TGTGCCAGCAGCTTAGTGTCCGGGCTGAATGAGCAGTTCTTC.

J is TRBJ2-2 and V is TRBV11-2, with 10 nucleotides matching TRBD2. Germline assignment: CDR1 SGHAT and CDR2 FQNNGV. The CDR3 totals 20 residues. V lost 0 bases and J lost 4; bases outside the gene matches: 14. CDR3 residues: CASSLDRTPLAGAGTGELFF. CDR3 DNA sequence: TGTGCCAGCAGCTTAGACCGTACTCCTCTAGCGGGGGCGGGCACCGGGGAGCTGTTTTTT.

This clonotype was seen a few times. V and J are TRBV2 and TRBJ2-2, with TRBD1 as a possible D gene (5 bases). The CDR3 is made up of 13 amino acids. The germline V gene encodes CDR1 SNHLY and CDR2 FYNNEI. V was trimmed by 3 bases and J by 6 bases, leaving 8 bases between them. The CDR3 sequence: CASSDTGPGELFF. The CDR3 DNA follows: TGTGCCAGCAGTGACACAGGCCCCGGGGAGCTGTTTTTT.

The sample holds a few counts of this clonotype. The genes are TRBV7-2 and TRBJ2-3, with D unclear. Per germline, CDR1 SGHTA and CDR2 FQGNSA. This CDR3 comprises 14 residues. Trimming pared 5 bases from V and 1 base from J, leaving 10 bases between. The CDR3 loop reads CASSDKWRTDTQYF. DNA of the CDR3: TGTGCCAGCAGCGATAAGTGGCGCACAGATACGCAGTATTTT.

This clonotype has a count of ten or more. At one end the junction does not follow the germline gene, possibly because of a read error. CDR3 region: CASTEWAVNSGNTIYF. CDR3 bases: TGTGCCAGCACTGAATGGGCCGTAAACTCTGGAAACACCATATATTTT. The rearrangement uses TRBV25-1 and TRBJ1-3, with D unresolved. Germline values: CDR1 MGHDK, CDR2 SYGVNS. The CDR3 is 16 amino acids.

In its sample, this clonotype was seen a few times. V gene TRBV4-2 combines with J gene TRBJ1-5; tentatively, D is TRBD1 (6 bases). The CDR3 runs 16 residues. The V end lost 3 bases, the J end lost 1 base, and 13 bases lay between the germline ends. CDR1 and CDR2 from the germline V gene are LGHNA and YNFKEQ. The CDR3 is CASSQAAGDSNQPQHF. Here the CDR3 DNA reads TGTGCCAGCAGCCAGGCGGCAGGGGACAGCAATCAGCCCCAGCATTTT.

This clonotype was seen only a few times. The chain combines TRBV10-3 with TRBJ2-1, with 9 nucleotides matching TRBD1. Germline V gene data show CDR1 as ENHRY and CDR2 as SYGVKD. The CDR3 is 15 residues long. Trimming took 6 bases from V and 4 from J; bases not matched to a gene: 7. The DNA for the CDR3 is TGTGCCATCAGAACCGGGACAGGGATGTACAATGAGCAGTTCTTC. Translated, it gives CAIRTGTGMYNEQFF.

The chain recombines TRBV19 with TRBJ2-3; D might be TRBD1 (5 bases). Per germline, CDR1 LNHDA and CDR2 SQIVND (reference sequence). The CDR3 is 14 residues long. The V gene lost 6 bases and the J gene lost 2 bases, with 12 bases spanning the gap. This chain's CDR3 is CASSLLDITDTQYF. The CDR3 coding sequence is TGTGCCAGTAGCCTTCTGGACATCACAGATACGCAGTATTTT.

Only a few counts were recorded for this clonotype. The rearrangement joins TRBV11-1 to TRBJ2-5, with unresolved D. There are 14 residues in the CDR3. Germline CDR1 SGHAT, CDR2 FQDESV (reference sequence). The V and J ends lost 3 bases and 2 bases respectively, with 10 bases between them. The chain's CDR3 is CASSFHKGQETQYF. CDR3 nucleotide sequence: TGTGCCAGCAGCTTCCACAAGGGTCAAGAGACCCAGTACTTC.

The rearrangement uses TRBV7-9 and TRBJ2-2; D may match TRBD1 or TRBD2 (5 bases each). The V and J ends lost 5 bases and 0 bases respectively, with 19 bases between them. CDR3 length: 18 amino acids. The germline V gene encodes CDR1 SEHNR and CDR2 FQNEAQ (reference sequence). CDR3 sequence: CASSPWIKGTTNTGELFF. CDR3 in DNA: TGTGCCAGCAGCCCATGGATCAAGGGGACCACGAACACCGGGGAGCTGTTTTTT.